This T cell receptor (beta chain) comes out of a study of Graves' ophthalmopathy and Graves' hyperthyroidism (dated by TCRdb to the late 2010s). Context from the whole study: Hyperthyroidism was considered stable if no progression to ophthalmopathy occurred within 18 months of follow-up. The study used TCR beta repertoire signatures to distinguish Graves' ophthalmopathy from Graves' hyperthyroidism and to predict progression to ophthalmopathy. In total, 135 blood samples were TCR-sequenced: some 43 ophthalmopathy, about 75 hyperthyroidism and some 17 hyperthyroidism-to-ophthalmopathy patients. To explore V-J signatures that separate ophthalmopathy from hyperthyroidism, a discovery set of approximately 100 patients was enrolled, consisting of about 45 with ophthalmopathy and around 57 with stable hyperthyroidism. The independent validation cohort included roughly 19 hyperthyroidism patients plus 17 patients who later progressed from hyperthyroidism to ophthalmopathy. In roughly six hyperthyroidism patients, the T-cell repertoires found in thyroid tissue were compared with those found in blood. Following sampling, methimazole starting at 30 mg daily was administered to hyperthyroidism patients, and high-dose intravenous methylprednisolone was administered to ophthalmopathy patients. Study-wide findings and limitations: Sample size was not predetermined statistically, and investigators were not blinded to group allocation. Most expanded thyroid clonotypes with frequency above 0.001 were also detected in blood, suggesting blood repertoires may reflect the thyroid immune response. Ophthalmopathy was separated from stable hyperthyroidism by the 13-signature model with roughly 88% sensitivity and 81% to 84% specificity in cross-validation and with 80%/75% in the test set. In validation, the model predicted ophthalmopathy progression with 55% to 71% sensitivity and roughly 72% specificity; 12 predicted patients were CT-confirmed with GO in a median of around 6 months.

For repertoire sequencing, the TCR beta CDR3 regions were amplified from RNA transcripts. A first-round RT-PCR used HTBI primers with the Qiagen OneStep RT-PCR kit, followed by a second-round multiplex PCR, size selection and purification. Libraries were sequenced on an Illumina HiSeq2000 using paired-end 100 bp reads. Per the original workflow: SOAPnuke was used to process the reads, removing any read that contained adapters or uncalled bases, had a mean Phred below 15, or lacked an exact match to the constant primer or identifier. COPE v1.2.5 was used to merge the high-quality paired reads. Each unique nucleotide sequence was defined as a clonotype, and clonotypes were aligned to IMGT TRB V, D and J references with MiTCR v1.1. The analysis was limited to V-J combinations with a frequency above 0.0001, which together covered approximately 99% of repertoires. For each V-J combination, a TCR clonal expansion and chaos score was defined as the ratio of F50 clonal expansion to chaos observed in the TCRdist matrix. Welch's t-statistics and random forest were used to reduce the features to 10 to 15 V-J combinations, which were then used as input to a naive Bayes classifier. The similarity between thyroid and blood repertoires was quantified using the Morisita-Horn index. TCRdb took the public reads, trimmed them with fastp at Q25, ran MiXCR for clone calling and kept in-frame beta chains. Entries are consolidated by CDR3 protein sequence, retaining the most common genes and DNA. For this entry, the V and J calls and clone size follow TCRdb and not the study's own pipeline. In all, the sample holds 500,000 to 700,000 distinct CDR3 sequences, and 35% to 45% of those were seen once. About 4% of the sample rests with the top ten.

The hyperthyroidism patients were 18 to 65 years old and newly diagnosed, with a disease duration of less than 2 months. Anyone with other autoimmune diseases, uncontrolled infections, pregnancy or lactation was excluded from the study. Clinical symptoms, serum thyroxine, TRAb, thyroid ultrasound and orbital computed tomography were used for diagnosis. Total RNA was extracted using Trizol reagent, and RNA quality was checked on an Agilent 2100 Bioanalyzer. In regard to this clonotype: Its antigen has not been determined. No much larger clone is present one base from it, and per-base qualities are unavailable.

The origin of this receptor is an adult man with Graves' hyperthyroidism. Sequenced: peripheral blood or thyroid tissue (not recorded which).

The sequenced DNA is TGTGCCAGCAGCTTTTCCCTACTTATGACAGATACGCAGTATTTT. This yields the protein CASSFSLLMTDTQYF. The chain couples TRBV2 to TRBJ2-3; the D gene assignment is ambiguous. The germline V gene sets CDR1 to SNHLY and CDR2 to FYNNEI. Inclusive of the bounding cysteine and phenylalanine, the CDR3 is 15 residues long. Only CDR3 DNA remains: 45 bases, in frame from the first base. At the junction V is shortened by 6 bases and J by 3 bases, with 16 bases in between.